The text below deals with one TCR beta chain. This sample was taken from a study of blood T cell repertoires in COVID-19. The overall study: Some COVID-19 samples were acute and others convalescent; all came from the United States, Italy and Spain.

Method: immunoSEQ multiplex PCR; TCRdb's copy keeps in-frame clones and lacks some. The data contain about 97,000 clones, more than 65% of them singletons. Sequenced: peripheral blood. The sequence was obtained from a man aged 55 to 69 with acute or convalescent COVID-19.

The CDR3 loop is CASSVGRSSESTDTQYF. The DNA for the CDR3 is TGTGCCAGCAGCGTAGGAAGGTCTAGCGAGAGCACAGATACGCAGTATTTT. The chain uses TRBV9 and TRBJ2-3; tentatively, D is TRBD2 (6 bases). The CDR3 has 17 residues. CDR1 is SGDLS, CDR2 YYNGEE, per germline. V gave up 0 bases and J gave up 0 bases, with 14 bases separating them.